This entry is about one TCR beta chain. Its antigen is unknown. This specimen belongs to a study of cytotoxic CD8 clonotypes in ibrutinib-treated CLL. Study-level results: Clonality went higher at ibrutinib response and then dropped back toward baseline at progression. Baseline clonality, higher than in age-matched healthy donors, tracked circulating CD8+ T-cell counts.

The intended depth for sequencing was 1 in 200,000 to 1 in 1 million T cells. Repertoires were generated with immunoSEQ multiplex PCR, while TCRdb's copy carries only in-frame clones and drops some. The sample has just over 200,000 clones; 70% to 75% are singletons. The CDR3 length is 15 residues. Germline values: CDR1 MNHEY, CDR2 SMNVEV (reference sequence). Trimming removed 5 bases at V and 4 bases at J, with 12 bases between. This TCR came from a human donor with chronic lymphocytic leukemia. The source material was PBMCs, sampled after 12 months of ibrutinib treatment. The chain carries TRBV27 and TRBJ2-6; D is possibly TRBD1 (6 bases). DNA of the CDR3: TGTGCCAGCAGTCACACAGGGATCGGGGCCAACGTCCTGACTTTC. Its protein is CASSHTGIGANVLTF. Full variable domain (rest looked up from reference TRBV27 and TRBJ2-6): EAQVTQNPRYLITVTGKKLTVTCSQNMNHEYMSWYRQDPGLGLRQIYYSMNVEVTDKGDVPEGYKVSRKEKRNFPLILESPSPNQTSLYFCASSHTGIGANVLTFGAGSRLTVL.